The clone carrying this T cell receptor beta chain was detected many times. Its antigen is unidentified. These data belong to a study of response to subunit inactivated influenza vaccine. TCRdb itself ran the RT-PCR reads through MiXCR, one entry per CDR3 protein. The data show about 500,000 distinct CDR3 sequences, over 10% seen once. V gave up 2 bases and J gave up 2 bases, with 13 bases separating them. CDR3 length: 16 residues. Study-level results: Authors suggested each seasonal influenza vaccination recruits few new T cells.

The specimen comprised PBMCs from blood, sampled about 40 days after vaccination. The V gene is TRBV12-3 or TRBV12-4, the J gene TRBJ2-1; D may match TRBD1 or TRBD2 (5 bases each). This sequence originates from a man in his fifties who received an inactivated influenza vaccine. CDR3 coding DNA: TGTGCCAGCAGTTTAAAGGGACCCCTCGCCTACAATGAGCAGTTCTTC. This sequence encodes CASSLKGPLAYNEQFF.